These 2 T cell receptor beta chains were all obtained from the same sample, sequenced in a study of cytomegalovirus exposure and HLA in healthy donors. Vbeta (60) and Jbeta (13) primers were used in the PCR. Clones were sequenced by immunoSEQ multiplex PCR, and TCRdb holds only the in-frame ones, with some missing. Among around 200,000 clones listed, roughly four fifths were seen once. Sequencing was done on a sample of PBMCs. Receptors originate from a man younger than 45 in good health and CMV-seronegative.

The genes are TRBV6-1 and TRBJ2-1, with 7 bases identical to TRBD2. Germline V CDR1 and CDR2: MNHNS, SASEGT. The trim removed 7 bases at V and 3 bases at J, leaving 6 bases unmatched. The CDR3 runs to 14 residues. CDR3: CASKSGDLYNEQFF. In DNA form, the CDR3 reads TGTGCCAGCAAAAGCGGGGACCTCTACAATGAGCAGTTCTTC.

J is TRBJ2-6 and V is TRBV29-1; TRBD1 matches 9 bases. Germline CDR1 and CDR2: SQVTM and ANQGSEA. CDR3 length equals 17 residues. After removal of 4 bases from V and 1 base from J, the junction contained 8 bases not matched to a gene. The CDR3: CSVVSWDRESGANVLTF. DNA for the CDR3: TGCAGCGTTGTATCGTGGGACAGGGAGTCTGGGGCCAACGTCCTGACTTTC. Based on the CDR3 plus reference TRBV29-1 and TRBJ2-6, the full variable domain is SAVISQKPSRDICQRGTSLTIQCQVDSQVTMMFWYRQQPGQSLTLIATANQGSEATYESGFVIDKFPISRPNLTFSTLTVSNMSPEDSSIYLCSVVSWDRESGANVLTFGAGSRLTVL.